This T cell receptor beta chain is from a study of blood T cells in healthy people across ages. Next came a second PCR, run for about 7 to 12 cycles, which used a sample-barcoded 5' primer along with a J-beta primer mix. TCRdb redid the calling of the 5' RACE reads with MiXCR, one entry per CDR3 protein. Of 1,500,000 or so distinct CDR3 sequences listed, approximately 60% were seen once; the top ten hold 5.5% to 8%. V dropped 0 bases and J dropped 6 bases, with 9 bases sitting between them. The length of the CDR3 is 14 residues. Germline V gives CDR1 MNHEY, CDR2 SMNVEV (reference sequence). The TCR comes from a young man in good health. The chain couples TRBV27 to TRBJ2-1; D gene uncertain. Specimen: blood. The CDR3 region has the DNA TGTGCCAGCAGTTTATCCGCATGGGTCAATGAGCAGTTCTTC. Its protein product is CASSLSAWVNEQFF.